Shown below are 5 T cell receptor beta chains from a single sample sequenced in a study of blood T cell repertoires in COVID-19 (dated by TCRdb to about 2020). Library preparation was by the immunoSEQ multiplex PCR assay. What TCRdb holds here is the immuneACCESS table cut down to in-frame rearrangements. Part of the clones is not present; checked against another copy, under half of the missing clones reflect an unresolved V gene, and the others are unexplained. The sample table shows approximately 230,000 clones, and around four fifths are seen once. 15% to 20% of the sample rests with the top ten. Sequenced material: peripheral blood. The receptor set was obtained from a man aged 25 to 40 with active or convalescent COVID-19.

CDR3 nucleotides: TGCAGTGCTAACAGGGTGGAAGAGCAGTACTTC. Its translation is CSANRVEEQYF. The chain links TRBV20-1 to TRBJ2-7, with a possible D match to TRBD1 (6 bases). Looked up from germline, CDR1 is DFQATT and CDR2 is SNEGSKA (reference sequence). The length of the CDR3 is 11 residues. V lost 4 bases, J lost 7 bases, and 11 bases lay in between.

The rearrangement uses TRBV13 and TRBJ2-1; D is unclear. Germline CDR1 and CDR2: PRHDT and FYEKMQ (reference sequence). This CDR3 comprises 14 residues. Trimming pared 5 bases from V and 5 bases from J, leaving 13 bases between. CDR3 coding DNA: TGTGCCAGCAGCCCCTCCTCCTTCCACAATGAGCAGTTCTTC. Translated: CASSPSSFHNEQFF.

In this sample, this clone turned up a few times. The chain is built from TRBV7-2 and TRBJ2-5; D is ambiguous. V gave up 5 bases and J gave up 1 base, with 8 bases separating them. The CDR3 covers 13 residues. Germline V gene lookup returns CDR1 SGHTA and CDR2 FQGNSA. CDR3 sequence (DNA): TGTGCCAGCAGCGTACGGGTCCAAGAGACCCAGTACTTC. Translated, it gives CASSVRVQETQYF.

V usage is TRBV7-2 and J usage is TRBJ2-1; the D is unclear. CDR3 length: 15 amino acids. Germline assignment: CDR1 SGHTA and CDR2 FQGNSA. V was clipped by 1 base and J by 8 bases, with 15 bases between them. The CDR3 is CASSLEWASRDEQFF. CDR3 bases: TGTGCCAGCAGCTTAGAATGGGCAAGCCGCGATGAGCAGTTCTTC. The whole variable domain, filled in from reference TRBV7-2 and TRBJ2-1, reads GAGVSQSPSNKVTEKGKDVELRCDPISGHTALYWYRQSLGQGLEFLIYFQGNSAPDKSGLPSDRFSAERTGGSVSTLTIQRTQQEDSAVYLCASSLEWASRDEQFFGPGTRLTVL.

V usage is TRBV5-4 and J usage is TRBJ2-7; D is possibly TRBD1 (6 bases). Per the germline V gene, CDR1 is SGHNT and CDR2 is YYREEE (reference sequence). The CDR3 is 13 residues long. V lost 0 bases to trimming and J lost 6 bases, with 10 bases between them. DNA for the CDR3: TGTGCCAGCAGCTTGGCCGCAGGGGCCGAGCAGTACTTC. Protein product: CASSLAAGAEQYF.